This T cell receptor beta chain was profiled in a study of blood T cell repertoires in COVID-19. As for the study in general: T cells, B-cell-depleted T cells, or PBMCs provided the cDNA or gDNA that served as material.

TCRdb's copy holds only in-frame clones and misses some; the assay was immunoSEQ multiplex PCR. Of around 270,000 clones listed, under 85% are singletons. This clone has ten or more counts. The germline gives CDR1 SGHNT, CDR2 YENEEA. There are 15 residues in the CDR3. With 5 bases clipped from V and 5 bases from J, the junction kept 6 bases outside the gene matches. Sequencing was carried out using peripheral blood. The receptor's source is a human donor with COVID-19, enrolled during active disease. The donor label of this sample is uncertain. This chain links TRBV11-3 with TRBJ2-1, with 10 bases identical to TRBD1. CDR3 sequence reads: CASSPRDRGNNEQFF. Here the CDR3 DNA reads TGTGCCAGCAGCCCCCGGGACAGGGGAAACAATGAGCAGTTCTTC.